The T cell receptor beta chain under discussion was sequenced for a study of T cells in Graves' hyperthyroidism and ophthalmopathy. For the study at large: At the time of initial diagnosis and before any treatment, peripheral blood was collected.

The CDR3 length is 12 residues. Germline loops: CDR1 SGHAT, CDR2 FQNNGV. Trimming at V came to 3 bases and at J to 6 bases, leaving 0 bases not matched to a gene. Hyperthyroidism patients were newly diagnosed, had disease duration under 2 months, and were aged 18 to 65 years. TCR beta CDR3 region amplification was performed from RNA transcripts. Carried out on the TCR CDR3, a first-round RT-PCR used the HTBI primer set. TCRdb recomputed calls from the multiplex PCR reads with MiXCR, one row per CDR3 protein. The table shows around 420,000 distinct CDR3 sequences, with approximately 14% occurring only once.

The sample was blood. This clonotype was sampled from a young woman with Graves' hyperthyroidism. The rearrangement joins TRBV11-2 to TRBJ2-7; the match to TRBD2 covers 9 bases. The CDR3 nucleotides are TGTGCCAGCAGCTTGACTAGCGGCGAGCAGTACTTC. Protein sequence: CASSLTSGEQYF.